This T cell receptor (beta chain) was sequenced for a study of blood T cell repertoires in COVID-19. On the study more broadly: T cells, B-cell-depleted T cells, or PBMCs supplied cDNA or gDNA.

J was trimmed by 5 bases and V by 5 bases; bases with no gene match: 4. The CDR3 length is 13 residues. Germline V gene lookup returns CDR1 SGHAT and CDR2 FQDESV (reference sequence). Under the authors' procedure: Amplification of reference gene primers was used by the study to estimate nucleated cell counts. Data came from immunoSEQ multiplex PCR; TCRdb stores just in-frame clones and leaves some out. From that table come the V and J calls and clone size; the DNA was used to work out D and trimming. The table records 150,000 to 180,000 clones, roughly 83% of them present only once. Patients from Seattle were sampled longitudinally, starting during active infection.

The chain employs TRBV11-1 and TRBJ2-5; 8 positions agree with TRBD1. The sequenced sample was peripheral blood. The clonotype was recovered from a woman in her sixties or seventies with COVID-19, enrolled during active disease. Here the CDR3 reads CASSPRQGETQYF. The CDR3, as DNA: TGTGCCAGCAGCCCAAGACAGGGGGAGACCCAGTACTTC.